Presented here are 2 T cell receptor beta chains from one specimen sequenced in a study of cytomegalovirus exposure and HLA in healthy donors. PCR involved 60 Vbeta and 13 Jbeta primers. Produced via immunoSEQ multiplex PCR; TCRdb's table is partial and in-frame only. The sample consists of some 100,000 clones, 77% of them appearing once. Sequenced: PBMCs. These receptors were obtained from a man aged 35-49 years in good health and CMV-seropositive.

The chain couples TRBV4-2 to TRBJ2-5, with 8 bases identical to TRBD2. V was pared by 1 base and J by 1 base, with 8 bases of the junction left unmatched. Germline lookup yields CDR1 LGHNA and CDR2 YNFKEQ. This CDR3 is 17 amino acids long. The CDR3 region is CASSQALLAGGQETQYF. Written as DNA, the CDR3 is TGTGCCAGCAGCCAAGCCCTGCTCGCGGGGGGCCAAGAGACCCAGTACTTC.

The CDR3 sequence: CASSLLGDTENTEAFF. Here the CDR3 DNA reads TGTGCCAGCAGTTTACTGGGCGATACAGAGAACACTGAAGCTTTCTTT. This rearrangement joins TRBV27 to TRBJ1-1; D gene ambiguous. From germline, CDR1 is MNHEY and CDR2 SMNVEV (reference sequence). The CDR3 sequence is 16 residues long. V gave up 2 bases and J gave up 1 base, with 14 bases separating them.